These T cell receptor beta chains were read from a single sample in a study of shared clonotypes between healthy human individuals. Sequenced by immunoSEQ multiplex PCR; TCRdb stores in-frame clones only, minus some. The table lists roughly 2,000,000 clones, around 93% of them singletons. Sequencing was carried out using naive CD8+ T cells from PBMCs. Receptors originate from a man between 18 and 35 years old in good health. Some clones in this sample may be carry-over from other donors' samples. CDR3s leave out the opening cysteine and the closing phenylalanine or tryptophan. The order of the fields is V gene, J gene, CDR3 protein.

TRBV21-1	TRBJ1-2	ASSIREVERGNYGYT
TRBV27	TRBJ2-7	ASSFRDRGSSYEQY
TRBV13	TRBJ2-7	ASSQGYEQY
TRBV13	TRBJ1-2	ASSFSGPSGGYT
TRBV27	TRBJ2-1	ATGRNEQF
TRBV19	TRBJ1-3	ASSIDRESGNTIY
TRBV28	TRBJ1-1	ASSFLSEAF
TRBV27	TRBJ2-7	ASSFGQTYEQY
TRBV15	TRBJ1-4	ATSRSLVTTNEKLF
TRBV29-1	TRBJ2-7	SVTDPGIPYEQY
TRBV6-5	TRBJ2-7	ASSHRVNYYEQY
TRBV7-2	TRBJ2-1	ASSSAGPTLEQF
TRBV27	TRBJ2-1	ASSSVGGTEQF
TRBV11-2	TRBJ2-1	ASSAPEWEQF
TRBV6-5	TRBJ1-2	ASSYGETANYGYT
TRBV9	TRBJ1-1	ASSVGPLTLGAF
TRBV29-1	TRBJ2-3	SVAGGRRGTDTQY
TRBV28	TRBJ2-7	ASSPLREQY
TRBV9	TRBJ2-1	ASSVQGLIHNEQF
TRBV2	TRBJ1-3	ASSDPKGSTGAISNYSGNTIY
TRBV27	TRBJ2-1	ASRIAGTGNEQF
TRBV9	TRBJ2-2	ASSPAGTGGSGELF
TRBV5-4	TRBJ1-5	ASSPNQPQH
TRBV6-5	NA	ASSYSGAYEQY
TRBV4-1	TRBJ2-7	ASSQGRAAYEQY
TRBV19	TRBJ1-5	ASSTGNQPQH
TRBV4-1	TRBJ2-7	ASSQGGLAGGSLVGEQY
TRBV15	TRBJ1-1	ATSEGRNLNTEAF
TRBV5-1	TRBJ1-1	ASSWAGTGFIGNTEAF